This T cell receptor beta chain derives from a study of glioma-infiltrating T cells after dendritic cell vaccination. Across the study: Treatment, given 2003 to 2012, was autologous tumor lysate-pulsed dendritic cell vaccination. Monocyte-derived dendritic cells, cultured 6 to 7 days with IL-4 and GM-CSF, were pulsed with autologous tumor lysate.

The study, taken as a whole, reports: Patients with more pretreatment TILs had longer time to progression and survival. The cohort had few patients with full blood and tumor sets.

Concerning this clone itself: The antigen is not known.

TCRdb's copy holds only in-frame clones and misses some; the assay was immunoSEQ multiplex PCR. The table shows tens of thousands of clones, with 85% occurring only once. The time point denotes: after dendritic cell vaccination, including at tumor progression/relapse. This clonotype originated in a human donor with glioblastoma. The source was blood, collected after dendritic cell vaccination.

The CDR3 coding sequence is TGTGCCGTAAGGACAGGGAGCCAGAACACCGGGGAGCTGTTTTTT. Translating it yields CAVRTGSQNTGELFF. The chain is built from TRBV2 and TRBJ2-2; 8 bases match TRBD1. Germline trimming cut 11 bases from V and 1 base from J; bases unmatched to any gene: 9. Per the germline V gene, CDR1 is SNHLY and CDR2 is FYNNEI. The CDR3 covers 15 residues.